This T cell receptor (beta chain) comes out of a study of T cell repertoires in cytomegalovirus infection. Whole-study context: Well-studied HLA-B-restricted epitopes and recently identified HLA-C-restricted epitopes of CMV were both used in the study. Public signatures in TCR beta pointed to CMV infection and matching HLA type.

TCRdb fed the reads into MiXCR, producing one record per CDR3 protein. The repertoire consists of approximately 74,000 distinct CDR3 sequences, with roughly 39% occurring once and the leading ten covering approximately 95%. The sample holds many counts of this clonotype. What it recognizes is unknown. The CDR3 is 17 residues long. Germline V CDR1 and CDR2: SGHTA, FQGNSA. The V end was cut by 1 base, the J end by 3 bases, with 19 bases between. Study conclusions and caveats: CMV carriers having the relevant HLA were flagged by cumulative public TCR beta family frequency. CMV-specific TCR beta clonotypes restricted by HLA-C were the ones dominating the ex vivo response.

Source: CD8+ T cells from cultured PBMCs, taken from culture after CMV antigen stimulation. The chain combines TRBV7-2 with TRBJ2-7; D possibly corresponds to TRBD2 (7 bases). This sequence was found in a human donor in good health (CMV status not recorded). Some clones in this sample may be carry-over from other donors' samples. The CDR3 region is CASSLGGWGGADYEQYF. CDR3 sequence (DNA): TGTGCCAGCAGCTTAGGAGGGTGGGGGGGGGCCGACTACGAGCAGTACTTC.